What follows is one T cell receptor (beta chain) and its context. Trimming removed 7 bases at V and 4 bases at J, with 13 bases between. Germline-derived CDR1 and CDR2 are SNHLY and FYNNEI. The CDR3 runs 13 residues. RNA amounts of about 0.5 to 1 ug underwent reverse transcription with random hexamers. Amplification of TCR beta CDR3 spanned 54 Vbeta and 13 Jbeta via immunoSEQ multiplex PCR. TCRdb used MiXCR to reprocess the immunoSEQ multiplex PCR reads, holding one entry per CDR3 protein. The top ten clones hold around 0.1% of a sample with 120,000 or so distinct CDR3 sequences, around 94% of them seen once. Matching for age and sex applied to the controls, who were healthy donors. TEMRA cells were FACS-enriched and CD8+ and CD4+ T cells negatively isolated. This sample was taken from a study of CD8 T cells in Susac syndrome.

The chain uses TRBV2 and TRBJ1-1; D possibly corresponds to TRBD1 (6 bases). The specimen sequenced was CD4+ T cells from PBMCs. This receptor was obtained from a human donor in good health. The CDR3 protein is CASTGTQITEAFF. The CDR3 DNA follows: TGTGCCAGCACCGGGACACAGATCACTGAAGCTTTCTTT. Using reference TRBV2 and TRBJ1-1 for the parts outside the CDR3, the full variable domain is EPEVTQTPSHQVTQMGQEVILRCVPISNHLYFYWYRQILGQKVEFLVSFYNNEISEKSEIFDDQFSVERPDGSNFTLKIRSTKLEDSAMYFCASTGTQITEAFFGQGTRLTVV.